This T cell receptor (beta chain) was obtained from a study of blood T cell repertoires in COVID-19. Study context: Italy, Spain and the United States were the sources of the convalescent and acute COVID-19 samples. PBMCs, B-cell-depleted T cells, or T cells were the source of the cDNA or gDNA that made up the material.

The CDR3 sequence is 17 residues long. In the authors' workflow: Estimates of nucleated cell counts were drawn from the amplification of reference gene primers. Sequencing used immunoSEQ multiplex PCR; TCRdb keeps in-frame clones, though not all of them. V and J calls and clone size are given by that table; D and trimming were obtained from the DNA. Of 150,000 or so clones listed, about 81% are singletons. The genes are TRBV21-1 and TRBJ2-7; the D call of TRBD1 is as the table states it, not checked on the DNA. TRBV21-1 represents a pseudogene. Sequencing input: peripheral blood. The TCR originated in a woman of 80 years or more with acute or convalescent COVID-19. Here the CDR3 DNA reads TGTGCCAGCAGCAAAGAAAGGATGGGCAGGGGAGTTAACGAGCAGTACTTC. Protein product: CASSKERMGRGVNEQYF.